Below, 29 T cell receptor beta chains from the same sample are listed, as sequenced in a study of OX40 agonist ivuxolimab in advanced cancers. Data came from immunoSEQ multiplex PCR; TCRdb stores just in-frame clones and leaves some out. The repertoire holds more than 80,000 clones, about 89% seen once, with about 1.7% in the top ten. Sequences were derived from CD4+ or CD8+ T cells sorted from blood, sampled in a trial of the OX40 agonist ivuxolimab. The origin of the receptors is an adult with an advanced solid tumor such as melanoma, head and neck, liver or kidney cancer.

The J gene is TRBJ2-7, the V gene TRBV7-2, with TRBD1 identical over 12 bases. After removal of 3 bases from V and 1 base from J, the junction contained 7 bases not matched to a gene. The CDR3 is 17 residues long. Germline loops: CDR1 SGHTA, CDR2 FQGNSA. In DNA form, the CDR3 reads TGTGCCAGCAGCTTGAGAACGGGACAGGGGGCATCCTACGAGCAGTACTTC. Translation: CASSLRTGQGASYEQYF.

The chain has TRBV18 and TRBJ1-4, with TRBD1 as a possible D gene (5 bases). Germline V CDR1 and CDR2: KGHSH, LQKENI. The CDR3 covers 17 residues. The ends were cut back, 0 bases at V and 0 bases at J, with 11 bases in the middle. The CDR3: CASSPPGTATTNEKLFF. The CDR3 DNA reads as TGTGCCAGCTCACCACCGGGGACGGCTACAACTAATGAAAAACTGTTTTTT.

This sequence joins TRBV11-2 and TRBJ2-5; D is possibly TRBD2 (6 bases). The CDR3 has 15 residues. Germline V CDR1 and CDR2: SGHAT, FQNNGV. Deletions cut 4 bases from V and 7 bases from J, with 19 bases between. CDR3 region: CASSYTGLSRPTQYF. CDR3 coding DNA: TGTGCCAGCAGCTACACGGGACTCTCCCGTCCGACCCAGTACTTC.

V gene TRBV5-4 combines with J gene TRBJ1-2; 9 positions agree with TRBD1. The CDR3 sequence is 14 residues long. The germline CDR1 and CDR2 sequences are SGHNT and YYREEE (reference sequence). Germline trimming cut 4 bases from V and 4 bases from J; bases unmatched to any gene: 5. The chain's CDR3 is CASSPDRGAYGYTF. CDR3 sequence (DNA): TGTGCCAGCAGCCCTGACAGGGGGGCCTATGGCTACACCTTC.

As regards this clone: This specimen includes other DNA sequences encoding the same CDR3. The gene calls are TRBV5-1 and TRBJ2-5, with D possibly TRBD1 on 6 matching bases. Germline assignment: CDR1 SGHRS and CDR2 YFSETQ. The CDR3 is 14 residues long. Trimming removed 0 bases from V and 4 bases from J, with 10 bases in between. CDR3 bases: TGCGCCAGCAGCTTGGGCGGCAGGGGAGAGACCCAGTACTTC. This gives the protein CASSLGGRGETQYF.

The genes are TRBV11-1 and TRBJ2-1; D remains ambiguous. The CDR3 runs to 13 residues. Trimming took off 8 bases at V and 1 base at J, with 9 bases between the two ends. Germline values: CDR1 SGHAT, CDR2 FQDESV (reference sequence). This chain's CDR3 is CASSHGSYNEQFF. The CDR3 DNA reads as TGTGCCAGCTCCCACGGTTCCTACAATGAGCAGTTCTTC. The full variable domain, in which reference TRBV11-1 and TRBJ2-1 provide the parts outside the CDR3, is EAEVAQSPRYKITEKSQAVAFWCDPISGHATLYWYRQILGQGPELLVQFQDESVVDDSQLPKDRFSAERLKGVDSTLKIQPAELGDSAMYLCASSHGSYNEQFFGPGTRLTVL.

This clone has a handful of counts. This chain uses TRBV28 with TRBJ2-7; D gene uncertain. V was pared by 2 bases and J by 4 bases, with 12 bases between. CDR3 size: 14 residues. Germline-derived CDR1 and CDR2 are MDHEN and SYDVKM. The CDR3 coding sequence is TGTGCCAGCAGTTTAGATCCTCGTCGGTACGAGCAGTACTTC. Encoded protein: CASSLDPRRYEQYF.

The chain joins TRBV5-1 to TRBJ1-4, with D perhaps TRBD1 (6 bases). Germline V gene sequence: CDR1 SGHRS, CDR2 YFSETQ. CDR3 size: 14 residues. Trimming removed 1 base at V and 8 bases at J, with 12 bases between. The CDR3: CASSLSRTDEKLFF. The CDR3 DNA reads TGCGCCAGCAGCTTGAGCCGGACAGACGAAAAACTGTTTTTT.

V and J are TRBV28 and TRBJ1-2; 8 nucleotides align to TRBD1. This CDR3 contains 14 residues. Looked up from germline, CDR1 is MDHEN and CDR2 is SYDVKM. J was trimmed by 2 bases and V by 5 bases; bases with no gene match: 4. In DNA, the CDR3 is TGTGCCAGCAGTCGCGGACAGGGCAACTATGGCTACACCTTC. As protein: CASSRGQGNYGYTF.

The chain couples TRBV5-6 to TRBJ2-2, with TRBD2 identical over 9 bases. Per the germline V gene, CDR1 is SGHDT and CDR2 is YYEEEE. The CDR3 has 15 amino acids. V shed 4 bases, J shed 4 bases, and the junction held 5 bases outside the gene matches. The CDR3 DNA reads TGTGCCAGCAGCCGACTAGCGGTATCCACCGGGGAGCTGTTTTTT. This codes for CASSRLAVSTGELFF.

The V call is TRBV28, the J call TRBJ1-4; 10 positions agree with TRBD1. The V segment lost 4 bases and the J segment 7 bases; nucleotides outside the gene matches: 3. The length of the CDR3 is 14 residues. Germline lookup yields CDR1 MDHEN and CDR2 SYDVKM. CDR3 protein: CASSSGQGSEKLFF. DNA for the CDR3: TGTGCCAGCAGTTCGGGACAGGGGAGTGAAAAACTGTTTTTT.

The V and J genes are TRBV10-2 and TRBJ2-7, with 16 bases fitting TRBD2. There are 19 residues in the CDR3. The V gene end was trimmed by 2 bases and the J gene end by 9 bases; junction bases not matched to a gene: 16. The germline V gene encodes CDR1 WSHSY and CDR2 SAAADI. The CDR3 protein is CASSEHLWGLAGGPVWQYF. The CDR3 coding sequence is TGCGCCAGCAGTGAGCACCTCTGGGGACTAGCGGGAGGGCCAGTGTGGCAGTACTTC.

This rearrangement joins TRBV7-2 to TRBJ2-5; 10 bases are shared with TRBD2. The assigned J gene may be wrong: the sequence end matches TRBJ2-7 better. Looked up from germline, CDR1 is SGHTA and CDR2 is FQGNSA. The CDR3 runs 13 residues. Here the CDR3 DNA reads TGTGCCAGCAGCGCTAGCGGGGGCTACGAGCAGTACTTC. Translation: CASSASGGYEQYF.

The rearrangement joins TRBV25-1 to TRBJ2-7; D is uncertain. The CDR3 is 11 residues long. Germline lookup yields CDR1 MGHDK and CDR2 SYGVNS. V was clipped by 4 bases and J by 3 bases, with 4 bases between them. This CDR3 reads CASSAYYEQYF. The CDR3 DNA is TGTGCCAGCAGTGCTTACTACGAGCAGTACTTC.

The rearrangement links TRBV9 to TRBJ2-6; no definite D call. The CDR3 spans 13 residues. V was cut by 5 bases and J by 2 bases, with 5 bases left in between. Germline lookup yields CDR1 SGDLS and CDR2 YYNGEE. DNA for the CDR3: TGTGCCAGCAGGAACACTGGGGCCAACGTCCTGACTTTC. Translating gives CASRNTGANVLTF.

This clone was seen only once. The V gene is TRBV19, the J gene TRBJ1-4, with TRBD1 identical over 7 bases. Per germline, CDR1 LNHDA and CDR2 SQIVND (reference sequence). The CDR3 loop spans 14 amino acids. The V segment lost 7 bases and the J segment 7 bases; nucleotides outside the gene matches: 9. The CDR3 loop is CASTKGAESEKLFF. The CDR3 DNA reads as TGTGCCAGTACCAAGGGGGCGGAAAGTGAAAAACTGTTTTTT.

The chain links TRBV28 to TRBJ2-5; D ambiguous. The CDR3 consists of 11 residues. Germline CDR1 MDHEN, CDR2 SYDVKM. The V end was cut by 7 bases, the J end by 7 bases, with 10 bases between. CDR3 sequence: CASNEEGTQYF. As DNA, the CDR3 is TGTGCCAGCAATGAAGAAGGGACCCAGTACTTC. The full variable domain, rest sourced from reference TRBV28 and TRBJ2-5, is DVKVTQSSRYLVKRTGEKVFLECVQDMDHENMFWYRQDPGLGLRLIYFSYDVKMKEKGDIPEGYSVSREKKERFSLILESASTNQTSMYLCASNEEGTQYFGPGTRLLVL.

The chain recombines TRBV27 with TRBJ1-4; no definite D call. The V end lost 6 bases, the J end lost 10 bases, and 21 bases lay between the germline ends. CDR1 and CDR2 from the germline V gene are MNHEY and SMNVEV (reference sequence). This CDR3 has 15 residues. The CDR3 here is CASSSEGPGRGKLFF. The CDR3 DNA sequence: TGTGCCAGCAGCTCAGAAGGACCCGGACGTGGAAAACTGTTTTTT.

The CDR3: CASSKAFGGPYGYTF. DNA for the CDR3: TGTGCCAGCAGTAAGGCCTTTGGAGGTCCCTATGGCTACACCTTC. This sequence joins TRBV27 and TRBJ1-2; the D is unclear. V lost 5 bases to trimming and J lost 4 bases, with 17 bases between them. Germline CDR1 reads MNHEY; CDR2 reads SMNVEV (reference sequence). The CDR3 spans 15 residues.

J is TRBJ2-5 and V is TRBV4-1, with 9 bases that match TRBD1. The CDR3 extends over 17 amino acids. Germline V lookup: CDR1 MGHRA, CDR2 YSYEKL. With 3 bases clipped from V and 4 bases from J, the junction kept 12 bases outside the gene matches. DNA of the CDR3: TGCGCCAGCAGCCACGGACAGGGGTCGGTTGGGCCAGAGACCCAGTACTTC. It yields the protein CASSHGQGSVGPETQYF.

The CDR3 nucleotides are TGTGCCAGCTGCCTAGGCGACAGGCCGTGGGGCTACACCTTC. Protein sequence: CASCLGDRPWGYTF. The rearrangement links TRBV28 to TRBJ1-2; possible D gene TRBD1, 6 bases. CDR3 size: 14 residues. V was trimmed by 8 bases and J by 8 bases, leaving 21 bases between them. Germline V gene data show CDR1 as MDHEN and CDR2 as SYDVKM.

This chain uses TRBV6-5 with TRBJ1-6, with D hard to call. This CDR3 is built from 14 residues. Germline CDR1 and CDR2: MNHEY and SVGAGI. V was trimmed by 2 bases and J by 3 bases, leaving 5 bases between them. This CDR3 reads CASSYRDYNSPLHF. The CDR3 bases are TGTGCCAGCAGTTACAGAGACTATAATTCACCCCTCCACTTT.

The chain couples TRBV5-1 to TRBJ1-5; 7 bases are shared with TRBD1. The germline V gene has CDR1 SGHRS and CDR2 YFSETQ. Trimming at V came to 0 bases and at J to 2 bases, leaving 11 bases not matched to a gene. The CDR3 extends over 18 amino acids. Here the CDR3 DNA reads TGCGCCAGCAGCTTGGGGGTAAGACAGGGAGATGGCAATCAGCCCCAGCATTTT. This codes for CASSLGVRQGDGNQPQHF.

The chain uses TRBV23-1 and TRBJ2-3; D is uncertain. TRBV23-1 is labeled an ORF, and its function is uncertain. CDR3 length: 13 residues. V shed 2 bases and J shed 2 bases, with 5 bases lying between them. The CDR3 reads CASSQAATDTQYF. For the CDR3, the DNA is TGCGCCAGCAGTCAAGCAGCCACAGATACGCAGTATTTT.

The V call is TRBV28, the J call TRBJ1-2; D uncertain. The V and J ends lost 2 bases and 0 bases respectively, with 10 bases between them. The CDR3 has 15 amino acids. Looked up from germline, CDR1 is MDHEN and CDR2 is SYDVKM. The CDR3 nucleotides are TGTGCCAGCAGTTTACCGTATGGCTCTAACTATGGCTACACCTTC. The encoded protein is CASSLPYGSNYGYTF.

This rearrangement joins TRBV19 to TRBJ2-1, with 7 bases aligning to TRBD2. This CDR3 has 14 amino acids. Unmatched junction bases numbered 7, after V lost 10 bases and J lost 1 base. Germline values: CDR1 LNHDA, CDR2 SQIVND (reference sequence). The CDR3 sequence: CATLADYSYNEQFF. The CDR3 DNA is TGTGCCACGCTAGCGGACTATTCCTACAATGAGCAGTTCTTC.

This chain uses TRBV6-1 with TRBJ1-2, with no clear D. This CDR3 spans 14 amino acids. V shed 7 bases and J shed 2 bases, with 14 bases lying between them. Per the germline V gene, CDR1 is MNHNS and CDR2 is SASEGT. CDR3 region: CASIEPVQNYGYTF. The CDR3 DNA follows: TGTGCCAGCATAGAGCCAGTCCAGAACTATGGCTACACCTTC.

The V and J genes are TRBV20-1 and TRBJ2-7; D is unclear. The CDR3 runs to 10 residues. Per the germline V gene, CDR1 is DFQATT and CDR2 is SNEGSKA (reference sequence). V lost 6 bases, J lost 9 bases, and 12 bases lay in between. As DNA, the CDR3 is TGCAGTGCCAGGAGTGCAGGGCAGTACTTC. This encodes CSARSAGQYF.

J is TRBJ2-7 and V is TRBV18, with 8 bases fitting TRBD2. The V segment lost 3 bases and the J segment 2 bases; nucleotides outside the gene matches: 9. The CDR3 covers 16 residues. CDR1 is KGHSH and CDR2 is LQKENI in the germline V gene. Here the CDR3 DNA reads TGTGCCAGCTCACCTATGTATAGCGGGATAACCTACGAGCAGTACTTC. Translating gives CASSPMYSGITYEQYF. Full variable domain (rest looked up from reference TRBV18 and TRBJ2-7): NAGVMQNPRHLVRRRGQEARLRCSPMKGHSHVYWYRQLPEEGLKFMVYLQKENIIDESGMPKERFSAEFPKEGPSILRIQQVVRGDSAAYFCASSPMYSGITYEQYFGPGTRLTVT.